This TCR beta chain was sequenced in a study of blood T cell repertoires in COVID-19. Method: immunoSEQ multiplex PCR; TCRdb's copy keeps in-frame clones and lacks some. This sample has hundreds of thousands of clones, with around 90% found just once. The CDR3 extends over 17 amino acids. V trimming: 5 bases; J trimming: 6 bases; junction bases outside the gene matches: 14. In germline, CDR1 is SGHTA, CDR2 FQGNSA. This clone showed up just a few times. This TCR came from a woman between 45 and 60 years old with COVID-19, enrolled during active disease. V and J are TRBV7-2 and TRBJ2-1; 9 positions agree with TRBD1. The sample consisted of peripheral blood. The DNA for the CDR3 is TGTGCCAGCAGCAAGGGCCCGGGACAGGGAAACCCCAATGAGCAGTTCTTC. It translates to CASSKGPGQGNPNEQFF.